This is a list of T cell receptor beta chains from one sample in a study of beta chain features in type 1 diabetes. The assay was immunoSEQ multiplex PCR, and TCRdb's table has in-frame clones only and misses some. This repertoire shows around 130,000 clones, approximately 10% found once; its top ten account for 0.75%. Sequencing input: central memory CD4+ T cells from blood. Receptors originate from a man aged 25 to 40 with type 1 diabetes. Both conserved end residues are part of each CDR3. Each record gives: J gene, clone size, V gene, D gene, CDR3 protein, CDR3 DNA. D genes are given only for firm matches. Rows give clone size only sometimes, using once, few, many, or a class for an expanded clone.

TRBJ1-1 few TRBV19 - CASSTTGIEAFF TGTGCCAGTAGTACCACGGGGATTGAAGCTTTCTTT
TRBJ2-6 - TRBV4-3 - CASSQEHRVYFSGANVLTF TGCGCCAGCAGCCAAGAACACAGGGTTTATTTCTCTGGGGCCAACGTCCTGACTTTC
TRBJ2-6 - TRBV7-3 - CASSLGRSGANVLTF TGTGCCAGCAGCCTGGGGCGTTCGGGTGCCAACGTCCTGACTTTC
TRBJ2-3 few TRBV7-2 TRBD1 CASSPRTGSDTDTQYF TGTGCCAGCAGCCCTCGGACAGGTTCCGACACAGATACGCAGTATTTT
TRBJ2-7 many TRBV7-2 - CASSPPGVPLDEQYF TGTGCCAGCAGCCCCCCGGGGGTCCCTTTGGACGAGCAGTACTTC
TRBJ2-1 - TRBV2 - CASRGDGNEQFF TGTGCCAGCAGGGGCGACGGAAATGAGCAGTTCTTC
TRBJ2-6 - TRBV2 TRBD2 CASSEDGGAAGANVLTF TGTGCCAGCAGTGAAGACGGGGGGGCCGCTGGGGCCAACGTCCTGACTTTC
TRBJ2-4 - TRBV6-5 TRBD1 CASSWTGGAGNIQYF TGTGCCAGCAGTTGGACAGGGGGCGCAGGAAACATTCAGTACTTC
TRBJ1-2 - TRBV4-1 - CASSQGRGVTYGYTF TGCGCCAGCAGCCAAGGGCGGGGGGTTACCTATGGCTACACCTTC
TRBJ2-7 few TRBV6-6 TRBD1 CASRDRQGFAGEQYF TGTGCCAGCAGAGACCGACAGGGTTTCGCCGGCGAGCAGTACTTC
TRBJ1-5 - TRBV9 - CASSVSGNQPQHF TGTGCCAGCAGCGTTAGCGGGAATCAGCCCCAGCATTTT
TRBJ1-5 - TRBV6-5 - CASSPLFAQHF TGTGCCAGCAGCCCTCTTTTTGCCCAGCATTTT
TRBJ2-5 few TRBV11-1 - CASSLDPGPETQYF TGTGCCAGCAGCTTAGACCCGGGTCCAGAGACCCAGTACTTC
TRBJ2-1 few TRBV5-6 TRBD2 CASSGSPGLAGGFEQFF TGTGCCAGCAGCGGATCCCCGGGACTAGCGGGGGGGTTTGAGCAGTTCTTC
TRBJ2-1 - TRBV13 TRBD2 CASSLGRGGINEQFF TGTGCCAGCAGCTTGGGGCGGGGGGGCATAAATGAGCAGTTCTTC